A selection of T cell receptor beta chains follows, all from one sample in a study of control samples from healthy donors and cancer patients. Produced via immunoSEQ multiplex PCR; TCRdb's table is partial and in-frame only. The table records about 52,000 clones, roughly 95% of them present only once. Material: blood. The receptors originated from a man under 40 in good health. CDR3s include the opening cysteine and the closing phenylalanine or tryptophan. A D gene is named only where the DNA matches it firmly. Expanded clones are given a class, and other clones once, few, many or no size at all.

j_gene: TRBJ2-5
abundance: .
v_gene: TRBV28
d_gene: .
CDR3aa: CASNPTGETQYF
CDR3nt: TGTGCCAGCAATCCCACGGGGGAGACCCAGTACTTC

j_gene: TRBJ2-3
abundance: .
v_gene: TRBV15
d_gene: TRBD2
CDR3aa: CATSRGASGRATGTDTQYF
CDR3nt: TGTGCCACCAGCAGAGGTGCTAGCGGGAGGGCCACCGGCACAGATACGCAGTATTTT

j_gene: TRBJ1-4
abundance: .
v_gene: TRBV28
d_gene: .
CDR3aa: CASSLRGTNEKLFF
CDR3nt: TGTGCCAGCAGTTTAAGAGGAACTAATGAAAAACTGTTTTTT

j_gene: TRBJ2-1
abundance: .
v_gene: TRBV10-1
d_gene: .
CDR3aa: CASSDGVLYNEQFF
CDR3nt: TGCGCCAGCAGTGATGGGGTGCTCTACAATGAGCAGTTCTTC

j_gene: TRBJ2-5
abundance: once
v_gene: TRBV19
d_gene: .
CDR3aa: CASSEGRSGETQYF
CDR3nt: TGTGCCAGTAGTGAGGGGAGATCGGGGGAGACCCAGTACTTC

j_gene: TRBJ2-1
abundance: .
v_gene: TRBV6-2/TRBV6-3
d_gene: .
CDR3aa: CASSYGGSNEQFF
CDR3nt: TGTGCCAGCAGTTACGGGGGCAGTAATGAGCAGTTCTTC

j_gene: TRBJ2-1
abundance: .
v_gene: TRBV7-3
d_gene: TRBD2
CDR3aa: CASSPGGNEQFF
CDR3nt: TGTGCCAGCAGCCCGGGGGGCAATGAGCAGTTCTTC

j_gene: TRBJ2-2
abundance: .
v_gene: TRBV30
d_gene: TRBD2
CDR3aa: CAWSVPSVRSGRVTGELFF
CDR3nt: TGTGCCTGGAGTGTACCGTCTGTACGGAGCGGGAGGGTCACCGGGGAGCTGTTTTTT

j_gene: TRBJ1-5
abundance: once
v_gene: TRBV21-1
d_gene: .
CDR3aa: CASSKARRGNSNQPQHF
CDR3nt: TGTGCCAGCAGCAAAGCGCGCCGGGGAAATAGCAATCAGCCCCAGCATTTT

j_gene: TRBJ2-3
abundance: .
v_gene: TRBV11-1
d_gene: .
CDR3aa: CASSLTPDTQYF
CDR3nt: TGTGCCAGCAGCTTAACCCCAGATACGCAGTATTTT

j_gene: TRBJ2-5
abundance: few
v_gene: TRBV7-8
d_gene: .
CDR3aa: CASSLEEGMPQYF
CDR3nt: TGTGCCAGCAGCTTAGAGGAGGGAATGCCCCAGTACTTC

j_gene: TRBJ2-1
abundance: .
v_gene: TRBV2
d_gene: TRBD2
CDR3aa: CASSPGLAGTNEQFF
CDR3nt: TGTGCCAGCAGCCCGGGACTAGCGGGTACCAATGAGCAGTTCTTC

j_gene: TRBJ2-7
abundance: .
v_gene: TRBV12-3/TRBV12-4
d_gene: .
CDR3aa: CASSLTTEYEQYF
CDR3nt: TGTGCCAGCAGTTTAACGACAGAGTACGAGCAGTACTTC

j_gene: TRBJ2-4
abundance: .
v_gene: TRBV15
d_gene: .
CDR3aa: CATNRSLRNIQYF
CDR3nt: TGTGCCACCAACAGATCTCTTAGGAACATTCAGTACTTC

j_gene: TRBJ1-3
abundance: .
v_gene: TRBV7-9
d_gene: .
CDR3aa: CASSLSDSTSGNTIYF
CDR3nt: TGTGCCAGCAGCTTATCAGACAGCACCTCTGGAAACACCATATATTTT

j_gene: TRBJ2-7
abundance: .
v_gene: TRBV6-6
d_gene: .
CDR3aa: CASSLRPGSSYEQYF
CDR3nt: TGTGCCAGCAGTTTGAGACCCGGCAGCTCCTACGAGCAGTACTTC

j_gene: TRBJ2-2
abundance: once
v_gene: TRBV29-1
d_gene: TRBD2
CDR3aa: CSVELWGEGAGELFF
CDR3nt: TGCAGCGTTGAACTGTGGGGGGAGGGTGCCGGGGAGCTGTTTTTT

j_gene: TRBJ2-7
abundance: once
v_gene: TRBV14
d_gene: .
CDR3aa: CASSQDMGGYEQYF
CDR3nt: TGTGCCAGCAGCCAAGACATGGGAGGCTACGAGCAGTACTTC

j_gene: TRBJ2-3
abundance: .
v_gene: TRBV7-3
d_gene: .
CDR3aa: CASSLTTRATDTQYF
CDR3nt: TGTGCCAGCAGCTTAACGACCCGGGCCACAGATACGCAGTATTTT

j_gene: TRBJ1-1
abundance: medium-sized
v_gene: TRBV7-9
d_gene: .
CDR3aa: CASSLVGNTEAFF
CDR3nt: TGTGCCAGCAGCTTAGTAGGGAACACTGAAGCTTTCTTT

j_gene: TRBJ1-2
abundance: .
v_gene: TRBV27
d_gene: .
CDR3aa: CASSLRRAGNYGYTF
CDR3nt: TGTGCCAGCAGTTTAAGGCGGGCAGGGAACTATGGCTACACCTTC

j_gene: TRBJ1-1
abundance: .
v_gene: TRBV12-1
d_gene: .
CDR3aa: CASSFWDRQKEAFF
CDR3nt: TGTGCCAGCAGCTTTTGGGACAGGCAGAAGGAAGCTTTCTTT

j_gene: TRBJ2-7
abundance: .
v_gene: TRBV5-1
d_gene: .
CDR3aa: CASSKGVLSYEQYF
CDR3nt: TGCGCCAGCAGTAAAGGGGTCCTCTCCTACGAGCAGTACTTC

j_gene: TRBJ2-1
abundance: .
v_gene: TRBV6-6
d_gene: .
CDR3aa: CASSAGLGEQFF
CDR3nt: TGTGCCAGCAGTGCGGGGTTGGGTGAGCAGTTCTTC

j_gene: TRBJ1-6
abundance: once
v_gene: TRBV14
d_gene: .
CDR3aa: CASSQGARNSPLHF
CDR3nt: TGTGCCAGCAGCCAAGGGGCTAGAAATTCACCCCTCCACTTT

j_gene: TRBJ2-7
abundance: once
v_gene: TRBV4-2
d_gene: .
CDR3aa: CASSQDPDGTYEQYF
CDR3nt: TGTGCCAGCAGCCAAGATCCGGACGGGACCTACGAGCAGTACTTC

j_gene: TRBJ2-2
abundance: .
v_gene: TRBV2
d_gene: .
CDR3aa: CASSRPAPGELFF
CDR3nt: TGTGCCAGCTCCCGACCCGCCCCCGGGGAGCTGTTTTTT

j_gene: TRBJ1-4
abundance: .
v_gene: TRBV6-5
d_gene: .
CDR3aa: CASSYLKNEKLFF
CDR3nt: TGTGCCAGCAGTTACTTAAAGAATGAAAAACTGTTTTTT

j_gene: TRBJ2-2
abundance: .
v_gene: TRBV7-2
d_gene: TRBD2
CDR3aa: CASSLVGGRGTGELFF
CDR3nt: TGTGCCAGCAGCTTAGTCGGCGGGAGGGGTACCGGGGAGCTGTTTTTT

j_gene: TRBJ1-5
abundance: .
v_gene: TRBV30
d_gene: .
CDR3aa: CAWRTGFSNQPQHF
CDR3nt: TGTGCCTGGAGAACAGGCTTTAGCAATCAGCCCCAGCATTTT

j_gene: TRBJ2-1
abundance: .
v_gene: TRBV7-2
d_gene: TRBD2
CDR3aa: CASSLGTTYNEQFF
CDR3nt: TGTGCCAGCAGCTTGGGGACTACCTACAATGAGCAGTTCTTC